The T cell receptor beta chain under discussion was sequenced for a study of shared clonotypes between healthy human individuals. Notes on this clone: Its antigen is as yet unknown.

Assay: immunoSEQ multiplex PCR; the TCRdb copy retains only in-frame clones and omits some. This table has approximately 1.5 million clones, around 98.5% appearing once. CDR3 length equals 14 residues. V was shortened by 5 bases and J by 10 bases, with 18 bases between the two germline ends. Per the germline V gene, CDR1 is MNHNY and CDR2 is SVGAGI (reference sequence). Study-wide results and caveats: Non-shared clonotypes displayed generation probabilities falling below those of clonotypes present in all four donors. Sharing across four donors was seen in 5% to 5.5% of naive CD4 clonotypes. Researchers found naive subsets generally carried larger estimated richness than memory subsets.

This receptor was obtained from a young man in good health. The chain couples TRBV6-6 to TRBJ2-1; D possibly matches TRBD1 or TRBD2 (5 bases each). Sequences were obtained from naive CD4+ T cells sorted from blood. Subset here: CD45RA+ positively selected. The CDR3 coding sequence is TGTGCCAGCAGTGAGAGGGGATCCCAATCGGAGCAGTTCTTC. Translation gives CASSERGSQSEQFF.